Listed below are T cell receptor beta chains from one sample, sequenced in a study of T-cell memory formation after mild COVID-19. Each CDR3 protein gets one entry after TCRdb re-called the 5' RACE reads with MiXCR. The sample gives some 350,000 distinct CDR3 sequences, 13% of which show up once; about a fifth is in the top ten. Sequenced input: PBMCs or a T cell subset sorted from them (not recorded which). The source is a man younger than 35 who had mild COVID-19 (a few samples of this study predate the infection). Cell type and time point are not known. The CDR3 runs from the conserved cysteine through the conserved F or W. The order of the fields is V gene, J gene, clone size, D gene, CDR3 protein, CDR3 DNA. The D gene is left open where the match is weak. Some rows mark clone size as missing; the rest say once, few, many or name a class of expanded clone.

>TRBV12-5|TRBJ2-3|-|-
CASGLSSFSTDTQYF
TGTGCTAGTGGTTTGAGCAGCTTTAGCACAGATACGCAGTATTTT
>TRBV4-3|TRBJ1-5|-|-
CASSQSLSNQPQHF
TGCGCCAGCAGCCAAAGTCTTAGCAATCAGCCCCAGCATTTT
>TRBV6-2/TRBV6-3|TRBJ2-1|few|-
CASSEDQGLPYNEQFF
TGTGCCAGCAGCGAAGACCAGGGGCTTCCCTACAATGAGCAGTTCTTC
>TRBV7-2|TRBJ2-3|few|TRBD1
CASSPWTGADTQYF
TGTGCCAGCAGCCCTTGGACAGGGGCAGATACGCAGTATTTT
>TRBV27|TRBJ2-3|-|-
CASSPRVYTDTQYF
TGTGCCAGCAGTCCCCGGGTCTACACAGATACGCAGTATTTT
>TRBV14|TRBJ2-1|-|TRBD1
CASSQDGGQAMFQYEQFF
TGTGCCAGCAGCCAAGATGGGGGACAGGCAATGTTTCAATATGAGCAGTTCTTC
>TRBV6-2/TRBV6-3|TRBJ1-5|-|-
CASSYGRLADQPQHF
TGTGCCAGCAGTTACGGCAGGCTGGCAGATCAGCCCCAGCATTTT
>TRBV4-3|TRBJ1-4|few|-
CASSQEPGPINEKLFF
TGCGCCAGCAGCCAAGAGCCCGGGCCGATTAATGAAAAACTGTTTTTT
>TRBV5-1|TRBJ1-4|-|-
CASSLNPQETNEKLFF
TGCGCCAGCAGCTTGAACCCCCAGGAGACTAATGAAAAACTGTTTTTT
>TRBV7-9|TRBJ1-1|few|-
CASRLGETEAFF
TGTGCCAGCAGGCTGGGGGAAACTGAAGCTTTCTTT
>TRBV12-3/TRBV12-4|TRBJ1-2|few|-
CASSPLLYGYTF
TGTGCCAGCAGTCCCTTATTATATGGCTACACCTTC
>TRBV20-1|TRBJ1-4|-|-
CSAPAPGQGKLFF
TGCAGTGCCCCGGCTCCGGGCCAAGGCAAACTGTTTTTT
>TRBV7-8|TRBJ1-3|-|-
CASSFTRSGTGNTIYF
TGTGCCAGCAGCTTCACCAGATCAGGGACTGGAAACACCATATATTTT
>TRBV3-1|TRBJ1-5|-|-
CASSQVNTDQPQHF
TGTGCCAGCAGCCAAGTCAACACAGATCAGCCCCAGCATTTT
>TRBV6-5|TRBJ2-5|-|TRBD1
CASSYDRALQETQYF
TGTGCCAGCAGTTACGACAGGGCCCTACAAGAGACCCAGTACTTC
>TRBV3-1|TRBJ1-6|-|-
CATGRGRSNSPLHF
TGTGCCACCGGACGGGGACGGTCTAATTCACCCCTCCACTTT
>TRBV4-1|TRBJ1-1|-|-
CASSQDLATGAFF
TGCGCCAGCAGCCAAGATCTTGCCACAGGCGCTTTCTTT
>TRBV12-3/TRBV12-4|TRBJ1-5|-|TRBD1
CASSPETGDQPQHF
TGTGCCAGCAGTCCGGAGACAGGGGATCAGCCCCAGCATTTT
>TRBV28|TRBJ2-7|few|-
CASDALGQKQYF
TGTGCCAGCGACGCACTGGGACAAAAGCAGTACTTC
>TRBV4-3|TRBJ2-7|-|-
CASSQDHGAGGSYEQYF
TGCGCCAGCAGCCAAGACCACGGGGCAGGAGGGTCCTACGAGCAGTACTTC
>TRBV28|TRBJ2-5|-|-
CASSSKNVGETQYF
TGTGCCAGCAGTTCTAAAAACGTCGGAGAGACCCAGTACTTC
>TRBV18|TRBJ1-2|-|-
CASSPRAVNYGYTF
TGTGCCAGCTCACCACGAGCGGTGAACTATGGCTACACCTTC
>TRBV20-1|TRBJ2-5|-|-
CSASGSAEETQYF
TGCAGTGCTAGCGGGTCAGCTGAAGAGACCCAGTACTTC
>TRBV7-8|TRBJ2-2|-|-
CASSLPPQRVAGELFF
TGTGCCAGCAGCTTACCGCCCCAGAGGGTGGCCGGGGAGCTGTTTTTT
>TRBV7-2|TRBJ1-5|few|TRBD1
CASSRDSPSLHDQPQHF
TGTGCCAGCAGCCGGGACAGCCCGAGCCTGCACGATCAGCCCCAGCATTTT
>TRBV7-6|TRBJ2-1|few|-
CASSPQGDGGSSYNEQFF
TGTGCCAGCAGCCCTCAGGGGGACGGGGGAAGCTCCTACAATGAGCAGTTCTTC